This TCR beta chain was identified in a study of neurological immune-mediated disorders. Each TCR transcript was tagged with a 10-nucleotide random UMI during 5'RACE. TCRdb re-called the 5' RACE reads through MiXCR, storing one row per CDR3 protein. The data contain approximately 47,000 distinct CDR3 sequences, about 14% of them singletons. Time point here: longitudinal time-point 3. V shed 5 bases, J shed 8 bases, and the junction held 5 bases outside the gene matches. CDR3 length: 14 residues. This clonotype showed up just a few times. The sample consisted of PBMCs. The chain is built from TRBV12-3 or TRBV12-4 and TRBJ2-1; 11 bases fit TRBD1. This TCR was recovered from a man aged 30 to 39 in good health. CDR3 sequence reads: CASSADRGRDEQFF. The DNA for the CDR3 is TGTGCCAGCAGTGCGGACAGGGGGCGCGATGAGCAGTTCTTC.